This T cell receptor (beta chain) stems from a study of regulatory T cells in long-lasting Graves disease. Study results and limitations: The sample size was small, and this may have reduced accuracy. Persistent disease favored TRBV28, TRBJ1-2 and TRBJ2-5. TCR diversity was lower in persistent Graves' patients (versus newly diagnosed ones).

Germline V gene lookup returns CDR1 SGHNT and CDR2 YYREEE (reference sequence). The CDR3 extends over 14 amino acids. V was shortened by 4 bases and J by 0 bases, with 10 bases between the two germline ends. Arm-PCR of CDR3 regions and iRepertoire HTBI primers were used to build TCR beta libraries. One entry per CDR3 protein results from TCRdb running MiXCR on the multiplex PCR reads. Of around 330,000 distinct CDR3 sequences in the sample, about a sixth are singletons; the top ten hold more than 30%. Points on this clonotype: Its antigen remains unidentified.

Regarding time point: newly diagnosed GD, antithyroid drugs for less than 3 months. Researchers made the TCR library from RNA that was extracted from PBMCs. The sample consisted of peripheral blood mononuclear cells (PBMCs), taken at new diagnosis, from a patient treated with antithyroid drugs. The receptor was isolated from a female donor with Graves disease. V is TRBV5-4 and J is TRBJ2-5; D unresolved. CDR3 DNA sequence: TGTGCCAGCAGCCGTTGGACGGACCAAGAGACCCAGTACTTC. It yields the protein CASSRWTDQETQYF.